This T cell receptor (beta chain) was identified during a study of radiation and T cells in renal cell carcinoma. Generated by immunoSEQ multiplex PCR, the TCRdb table keeps only in-frame clones and is missing some. The sample contains about 76,000 clones, roughly 87% of which appear only once. Time point of the sample: blood 4 weeks post-SBRT, at nephrectomy. Stated treatment: 15 Gy SBRT to primary tumor, nephrectomy 4 weeks later. The patient's renal cell carcinoma had clear cell pathology. Germline CDR1 reads SQVTM; CDR2 reads ANQGSEA. Trimming cost V 6 bases and J 4 bases, with 1 base left between them. The CDR3 extends over 9 amino acids.

This material consisted of blood, taken from a patient whose treatment included radiotherapy and nephrectomy. This chain uses TRBV29-1 with TRBJ1-5; D unclear. The sequence came from a woman in her 70s with renal cell carcinoma. CDR3 residues: CSVNQPQHF. The CDR3 DNA sequence: TGCAGCGTAAATCAGCCCCAGCATTTT.